This T cell receptor (beta chain) was identified in a study of identical twins. TCRdb itself ran the 5' RACE reads through MiXCR, one entry per CDR3 protein. The table includes 350,000 to 500,000 distinct CDR3 sequences, about 18% detected once. CDR1 is DFQATT, CDR2 SNEGSKA, per germline (reference sequence). There are 19 residues in the CDR3. V was pared by 0 bases and J by 5 bases, with 13 bases of the junction left unmatched. This TCR derives from a man between 45 and 60 years old in good health. V is TRBV20-1 and J is TRBJ2-1, with 13 bases fitting TRBD2. The sequencing input was naive T cells sorted from blood. CDR3 sequence (DNA): TGCAGTGCTAGAGATAGTGGGACTAGCGGGACCAATACCCACAATGAGCAGTTCTTC. Protein: CSARDSGTSGTNTHNEQFF.